Listed below are T cell receptor beta chains from one sample, sequenced in a study of CD8+ T cells in alopecia areata. Here immunoSEQ multiplex PCR was the method, and the copy in TCRdb shows in-frame clones only, minus some. Here the sample spans over 150,000 clones, about 60% being singletons. The sequencing here drew on CD4+ T cells sorted from blood, taken at week 24, from a patient treated with tofacitinib. These receptors were obtained from a human donor with alopecia areata. Each CDR3 is given with its conserved first and last residue. A D gene is named only where the DNA matches it firmly. Size is stated for part of the rows, as once, few or many counts, or as a class when the clone is expanded.

d_gene	abundance	v_gene	j_gene	CDR3nt	CDR3aa
.	.	TRBV23-1	TRBJ2-5	TGCGCCAGCAGTCAATCACCGCGGCAGGGTGTTGTGGTTGAGACCCAGTACTTC	CASSQSPRQGVVVETQYF
TRBD1	.	TRBV4-1	TRBJ2-7	TGCGCCAGCAGCCAGCGACAGGGTGATATCTACGAGCAGTACTTC	CASSQRQGDIYEQYF
TRBD1	.	TRBV4-2	TRBJ2-7	TGTGCCAGCAGCCAAGGACCGGGACAGGGGACTTCGGAGCAGTACTTC	CASSQGPGQGTSEQYF
TRBD2	.	TRBV30	TRBJ2-3	TGTGCCTGGAGTGTACCTAGCGGGGGTATGAATACGCAGTATTTT	CAWSVPSGGMNTQYF
.	.	TRBV6-5	TRBJ1-5	TGTGCCAGCAAACCAGGGGTGGGTCAGCCCCAGCATTTT	CASKPGVGQPQHF
TRBD2	.	TRBV30	TRBJ2-7	TGTGCCTGGAGAGGACTAGCGCCTTACGAGCAGTACTTC	CAWRGLAPYEQYF
.	.	TRBV29-1	TRBJ2-2	TGCAGCGTTGGGGGAGCCGACACCGGGGAGCTGTTTTTT	CSVGGADTGELFF
TRBD2	.	TRBV25-1	TRBJ2-3	TGTGCCAGTGGCCATCCCGGACTAGCGGGGGCAGATACGCAGTATTTT	CASGHPGLAGADTQYF
.	.	TRBV29-1	TRBJ2-1	TGCAGCGGGGGGGGCGAGATTTACAATGAGCAGTTCTTC	CSGGGEIYNEQFF
TRBD1	.	TRBV25-1	TRBJ2-5	TGTGCCAGCAGTGAGACAGGGGGGATGTACCAAGAGACCCAGTACTTC	CASSETGGMYQETQYF
.	few	TRBV7-9	TRBJ1-3	TGTGCCAGCAGCTTAAAGGGGCCTGGAAACACCATATATTTT	CASSLKGPGNTIYF
.	.	TRBV5-1	TRBJ1-1	TGCGCCAGCAGCACGCGGACAGAGAACACTGAAGCTTTCTTT	CASSTRTENTEAFF
.	few	TRBV30	TRBJ1-6	TGTGCCTGGACAGGTGATAATTCACCCCTCCACTTT	CAWTGDNSPLHF
.	once	TRBV30	TRBJ2-5	TGTGCCTGGACCCGGGACTTGGAGGGGACCCAGTACTTC	CAWTRDLEGTQYF
TRBD2	.	TRBV7-9	TRBJ2-5	TGTGCCAGCAGCTTCCAGCGGGGTCGGGGGACCCAGTACTTC	CASSFQRGRGTQYF
TRBD2	.	TRBV4-1	TRBJ2-5	TGCGCCAGCAGCCAAGAACTAGCGGAGACCCAGTACTTC	CASSQELAETQYF
TRBD1	once	TRBV29-1	TRBJ2-7	TGCAGCGCACGGACAGGGGCGGATAATGAGCAGTACTTC	CSARTGADNEQYF
TRBD1	.	TRBV18	TRBJ2-5	TGTGCCAGCTCACCCCTCGGGACAGGGGGAGAGACCCAGTACTTC	CASSPLGTGGETQYF
.	few	TRBV5-5	TRBJ2-7	TGTGCCAGCAGCCAAGAGCGGGTCTACGAGCAGTACTTC	CASSQERVYEQYF
.	few	TRBV29-1	TRBJ2-5	TGCAGCGGCGTCAAGACTAGGTGGGAGACCCAGTACTTC	CSGVKTRWETQYF
.	.	TRBV30	TRBJ1-6	TGTGCCGGAAGGGGGGTCCTCGCCTATAATTCACCCCTCCACTTT	CAGRGVLAYNSPLHF
.	.	TRBV4-1	TRBJ2-5	TGCGCCAGCAGCCGTAACGGGATAAATCAAGAGACCCAGTACTTC	CASSRNGINQETQYF
TRBD1	.	TRBV2	TRBJ1-4	TGTGCCAGCAGTGAATATCCTGTTTCGGGGACAGGGGATGAAAAACTGTTTTTT	CASSEYPVSGTGDEKLFF